A single sample is the source of the 30 T cell receptor beta chains below, sequenced in a study of blood T cell repertoires in COVID-19. Generated by immunoSEQ multiplex PCR, the TCRdb table keeps only in-frame clones and is missing some. The data show over 200,000 clones, roughly 90% seen once. The sequencing input was peripheral blood. The receptors shown here come from a man between 60 and 70 years old who had recovered from COVID-19.

The rearrangement links TRBV5-6 to TRBJ1-2; no definite D call. The CDR3 is 15 residues long. The germline V and J ends were trimmed by 4 bases and 6 bases, with 19 bases remaining between them. CDR1 SGHDT and CDR2 YYEEEE come from the germline V gene. The chain's CDR3 is CASSAVGFLGHGYTF. The DNA of the CDR3 is TGTGCCAGCAGCGCGGTGGGTTTCCTGGGTCATGGCTACACCTTC.

This chain links TRBV27 with TRBJ1-5, with D unclear. V gave up 8 bases and J gave up 2 bases, with 7 bases separating them. CDR1 is MNHEY, CDR2 SMNVEV, per germline (reference sequence). The CDR3 sequence is 12 residues long. The CDR3, as DNA: TGTGCCAGCCGCGGGGGCAATCAGCCCCAGCATTTT. This sequence encodes CASRGGNQPQHF.

This clone was seen just once. This chain joins TRBV5-1 and TRBJ2-3; 9 bases agree with TRBD1. The germline gives CDR1 SGHRS, CDR2 YFSETQ. V trimming: 3 bases; J trimming: 2 bases; junction bases outside the gene matches: 4. This CDR3 contains 15 residues. DNA of the CDR3: TGCGCCAGCAGCTCCGGGACAGGGACCACAGATACGCAGTATTTT. This translates into CASSSGTGTTDTQYF.

Comment on this clone: Additional DNA sequences in this sample encode the identical CDR3. The chain has TRBV6-5 and TRBJ2-7; 7 positions agree with TRBD2. This CDR3 comprises 15 residues. The trim removed 2 bases at V and 0 bases at J, leaving 4 bases unmatched. Germline V lookup: CDR1 MNHEY, CDR2 SVGAGI. DNA for the CDR3: TGTGCCAGCAGTTACGGGACGGGGGGCTCCTACGAGCAGTACTTC. It translates to CASSYGTGGSYEQYF.

The gene calls are TRBV11-2 and TRBJ1-2; perhaps TRBD1 as D (5 bases). Germline values: CDR1 SGHAT, CDR2 FQNNGV. The CDR3 length is 15 residues. V lost 2 bases and J lost 5, with 15 bases in between. Here the CDR3 DNA reads TGTGCCAGCAGCTTAAGTTTGCAGGGTAGTTATGGCTACACCTTC. Protein product: CASSLSLQGSYGYTF.

The rearrangement uses TRBV7-7 and TRBJ2-3; D gene ambiguous. The CDR3 spans 15 residues. V lost 0 bases and J lost 2, with 9 bases in between. Germline lookup yields CDR1 SSHAT and CDR2 FNYEAQ (reference sequence). The CDR3 DNA is TGTGCCAGCAGCTTAGCGACCGGGTTCACAGATACGCAGTATTTT. Translating it yields CASSLATGFTDTQYF.

This chain uses TRBV6-2 or TRBV6-3 with TRBJ2-2; 9 bases align to TRBD1. The CDR3 extends over 16 amino acids. Per the germline V gene, CDR1 is MNHEY and CDR2 is SVGEGT. V was pared by 6 bases and J by 8 bases, with 13 bases of the junction left unmatched. CDR3 nucleotide sequence: TGTGCCAGCAGCCCTTCGGCGGGACAGGGTTTAGGGGAGCTGTTTTTT. This translates into CASSPSAGQGLGELFF.

The chain employs TRBV19 and TRBJ1-1; no reliable D call. Germline CDR1 and CDR2: LNHDA and SQIVND (reference sequence). The CDR3 spans 12 residues. Trimming cost V 5 bases and J 2 bases, with 6 bases left between them. Written as DNA, the CDR3 is TGTGCCAGTAGTCGTTTTAACACTGAAGCTTTCTTT. It translates to CASSRFNTEAFF.

V is TRBV10-1 and J is TRBJ2-5, with D unresolved. The V and J ends lost 4 bases and 5 bases respectively, with 5 bases between them. This CDR3 spans 11 amino acids. CDR1 is WNHNN, CDR2 SYGVQD, per germline (reference sequence). DNA of the CDR3: TGCGCCAGCAGTGGAGGCGAGACCCAGTACTTC. This sequence encodes CASSGGETQYF.

This clone was counted a single time. This sequence joins TRBV2 and TRBJ2-3, with D perhaps TRBD2 (6 bases). The CDR3 is 13 amino acids. V was shortened by 7 bases and J by 1 base, with 9 bases between the two germline ends. Germline-derived CDR1 and CDR2 are SNHLY and FYNNEI. As DNA, the CDR3 is TGTGCCAGCAAGGGACTGCGCACAGATACGCAGTATTTT. It is translated as CASKGLRTDTQYF. Full variable domain (remainder filled in from reference TRBV2 and TRBJ2-3): EPEVTQTPSHQVTQMGQEVILRCVPISNHLYFYWYRQILGQKVEFLVSFYNNEISEKSEIFDDQFSVERPDGSNFTLKIRSTKLEDSAMYFCASKGLRTDTQYFGPGTRLTVL.

The V gene is TRBV6-6, the J gene TRBJ1-5; D not resolved. The ends were cut back, 4 bases at V and 2 bases at J, with 12 bases in the middle. The CDR3 is 15 amino acids. Germline V lookup: CDR1 MNHNY, CDR2 SVGAGI (reference sequence). The CDR3 sequence: CASSFPERGNQPQHF. CDR3 in DNA: TGTGCCAGCAGTTTTCCCGAGAGGGGCAATCAGCCCCAGCATTTT.

The chain links TRBV5-1 to TRBJ1-1, with D maybe TRBD1 (5 bases). From germline, CDR1 is SGHRS and CDR2 YFSETQ. Trimming removed 4 bases from V and 5 bases from J, with 9 bases in between. This CDR3 contains 12 residues. The CDR3 region is CASSPPGTEAFF. CDR3 in DNA: TGCGCCAGCAGCCCCCCAGGGACTGAAGCTTTCTTT.

This CDR3 reads CAEGGQGVDQETQYF. The CDR3 DNA reads TGTGCCGAGGGGGGACAGGGGGTTGACCAAGAGACCCAGTACTTC. The chain joins TRBV6-5 to TRBJ2-5; 11 positions agree with TRBD1. The CDR3 consists of 15 residues. The germline CDR1 and CDR2 sequences are MNHEY and SVGAGI. V gave up 11 bases and J gave up 0 bases; unmatched junction bases: 8.

V gene TRBV4-1 combines with J gene TRBJ2-5; D perhaps matches TRBD1 (6 bases). The V gene's germline CDR1 is MGHRA and CDR2 YSYEKL. V was shortened by 5 bases and J by 2 bases, with 18 bases between the two germline ends. CDR3 size: 16 residues. Here the CDR3 reads CASSGRDTALQETQYF. The CDR3 DNA reads as TGCGCCAGCAGCGGCCGGGACACAGCACTTCAAGAGACCCAGTACTTC.

This clone was seen a handful of times. This chain links TRBV19 with TRBJ2-3, with TRBD2 as a possible D gene (6 bases). Germline V gene data show CDR1 as LNHDA and CDR2 as SQIVND (reference sequence). This CDR3 has 16 amino acids. V lost 6 bases to trimming and J lost 7 bases, with 23 bases between them. The chain's CDR3 is CASRSRDHSGLNTQYF. DNA of the CDR3: TGTGCCAGTAGAAGCCGGGACCACAGCGGGTTAAATACGCAGTATTTT.

The genes are TRBV5-1 and TRBJ1-1; D possibly corresponds to TRBD1 (5 bases). This CDR3 region has 15 residues. V was pared by 4 bases and J by 2 bases, with 15 bases between. Germline V CDR1 and CDR2: SGHRS, YFSETQ. CDR3: CASSPGGRENTEAFF. The CDR3 DNA reads TGCGCCAGCAGCCCCGGGGGACGGGAAAACACTGAAGCTTTCTTT. Variable domain in full (rest from reference TRBV5-1 and TRBJ1-1): KAGVTQTPRYLIKTRGQQVTLSCSPISGHRSVSWYQQTPGQGLQFLFEYFSETQRNKGNFPGRFSGRQFSNSRSEMNVSTLELGDSALYLCASSPGGRENTEAFFGQGTRLTVV.

This chain joins TRBV2 and TRBJ1-5, with TRBD1 matching 7 bases. This CDR3 comprises 15 residues. Germline values: CDR1 SNHLY, CDR2 FYNNEI. The trim removed 4 bases at V and 3 bases at J, leaving 6 bases unmatched. The CDR3 DNA is TGTGCCAGCAGTGGAAGACAGGGAGTCAATCAGCCCCAGCATTTT. It yields the protein CASSGRQGVNQPQHF.

This clone occurred a few times. This chain's CDR3 is CASSPPLGLAGGRQQFF. Written as DNA, the CDR3 is TGTGCCAGCAGCCCTCCCTTGGGACTAGCGGGGGGGCGGCAGCAGTTCTTC. The rearrangement links TRBV9 to TRBJ2-1; 16 nucleotides line up with TRBD2. The V segment lost 4 bases and the J segment 11 bases; nucleotides outside the gene matches: 12. CDR1 and CDR2 (germline): SGDLS, YYNGEE. The CDR3 is made up of 17 amino acids.

This clone was detected a few times. The rearrangement uses TRBV18 and TRBJ1-2; TRBD1 might be the D (5 bases). Trimming pared 3 bases from V and 7 bases from J, leaving 18 bases between. Germline V CDR1 and CDR2: KGHSH, LQKENI. The CDR3 length is 15 residues. The CDR3: CASSPNRSFGAGYTF. The CDR3 DNA reads as TGTGCCAGCTCACCGAACAGGTCTTTTGGAGCTGGCTACACCTTC.

The J gene is TRBJ2-3, the V gene TRBV7-9, with TRBD2 as a possible D gene (6 bases). The germline CDR1 and CDR2 sequences are SEHNR and FQNEAQ (reference sequence). Trimming took off 6 bases at V and 7 bases at J, with 20 bases between the two ends. The CDR3 length is 15 residues. This CDR3 is CASREDGGSANTQYF. The CDR3 DNA reads TGTGCCAGCAGGGAGGACGGGGGTTCGGCGAATACGCAGTATTTT.

CDR3 nucleotide sequence: TGTGCCAGCAGCTTAGGGGGCAGGGGTAATGAAAAACTGTTTTTT. It yields the protein CASSLGGRGNEKLFF. The chain employs TRBV11-2 and TRBJ1-4; the D gene is possibly TRBD1 (6 bases). V lost 1 base and J lost 4, with 10 bases in between. CDR3 length equals 15 residues. The germline V gene has CDR1 SGHAT and CDR2 FQNNGV.

The chain has TRBV5-4 and TRBJ2-7; 11 bases are shared with TRBD1. This CDR3 is 14 amino acids long. CDR1 and CDR2 from the germline V gene are SGHNT and YYREEE (reference sequence). The V and J ends lost 2 bases and 9 bases, in that order; junction bases with no gene match: 7. The CDR3 region has the DNA TGTGCCAGCAGCTTCCCGGGACAGGGGGAGTCGCAGTACTTC. Translated: CASSFPGQGESQYF.

The chain carries TRBV7-9 and TRBJ1-4, with 8 bases fitting TRBD1. Germline lookup yields CDR1 SEHNR and CDR2 FQNEAQ (reference sequence). The CDR3 is 14 residues long. Germline trimming cut 1 base from V and 8 bases from J; bases unmatched to any gene: 3. This CDR3 reads CASSLEDREEKLFF. In nucleotides, the CDR3 is TGTGCCAGCAGCTTAGAGGACAGGGAAGAAAAACTGTTTTTT. The whole variable domain, filled in from reference TRBV7-9 and TRBJ1-4, reads DTGVSQNPRHKITKRGQNVTFRCDPISEHNRLYWYRQTLGQGPEFLTYFQNEAQLEKSRLLSDRFSAERPKGSFSTLEIQRTEQGDSAMYLCASSLEDREEKLFFGSGTQLSVL.

The V and J genes are TRBV24-1 and TRBJ2-1; 12 bases are shared with TRBD2. V gave up 3 bases and J gave up 3 bases; unmatched junction bases: 5. Looked up from germline, CDR1 is KGHDR and CDR2 is SFDVKD. The CDR3 sequence is 17 residues long. Here the CDR3 reads CATSDPSGGAGYNEQFF. The CDR3 DNA is TGTGCCACCAGTGATCCTAGCGGGGGGGCCGGCTACAATGAGCAGTTCTTC.

This sequence joins TRBV9 and TRBJ2-1, with TRBD1 identical over 7 bases. CDR3 length equals 13 residues. J was trimmed by 6 bases and V by 9 bases; bases with no gene match: 9. CDR1 and CDR2 (germline): SGDLS, YYNGEE. CDR3 in DNA: TGTGCCACCACCGGCAGGGGGAGCAATGAGCAGTTCTTC. It is translated as CATTGRGSNEQFF.

The chain combines TRBV18 with TRBJ1-6; 7 bases are a match to TRBD1. Trimming cost V 4 bases and J 12 bases; bases outside gene matches: 12. Germline assignment: CDR1 KGHSH and CDR2 LQKENI. This CDR3 is 15 amino acids long. CDR3 amino acids: CASSLPGQRYGPLHF. In DNA, the CDR3 is TGTGCCAGCTCACTACCGGGACAGAGGTATGGACCCCTCCACTTT.

This clone is a singleton in its sample. The chain has TRBV9 and TRBJ1-1, with D hard to call. This CDR3 spans 15 amino acids. Trimming left V 2 bases short and J 5 bases short, with 16 bases between. Germline assignment: CDR1 SGDLS and CDR2 YYNGEE. CDR3 nucleotides: TGTGCCAGCAGCGTGAGGGAGGGCGTCGGGACTGAAGCTTTCTTT. This sequence encodes CASSVREGVGTEAFF.

The chain employs TRBV7-9 and TRBJ2-5; 10 bases fit TRBD2. V trimming: 4 bases; J trimming: 1 base; junction bases outside the gene matches: 12. Germline values: CDR1 SEHNR, CDR2 FQNEAQ (reference sequence). This CDR3 comprises 18 residues. CDR3 coding DNA: TGTGCCAGCAGCTGGCTAGCGGGGGCCCCAACTATCCAAGAGACCCAGTACTTC. Its protein product is CASSWLAGAPTIQETQYF. Full variable domain (remainder filled in from reference TRBV7-9 and TRBJ2-5): DTGVSQNPRHKITKRGQNVTFRCDPISEHNRLYWYRQTLGQGPEFLTYFQNEAQLEKSRLLSDRFSAERPKGSFSTLEIQRTEQGDSAMYLCASSWLAGAPTIQETQYFGPGTRLLVL.

CDR3 protein: CASSLLGTTSSYEQYF. Here the CDR3 DNA reads TGTGCCAGCAGCTTATTAGGGACTACGAGCTCCTACGAGCAGTACTTC. The gene calls are TRBV7-2 and TRBJ2-7; the match to TRBD2 covers 7 bases. V dropped 2 bases and J dropped 0; count of bases not matched to a gene: 7. The CDR3 runs to 16 residues. Germline values: CDR1 SGHTA, CDR2 FQGNSA.

The rearrangement uses TRBV2 and TRBJ2-7, with no clear D. V lost 6 bases and J lost 0, with 9 bases in between. Germline V gene sequence: CDR1 SNHLY, CDR2 FYNNEI. The CDR3 runs to 13 residues. The CDR3 nucleotides are TGTGCCAGCAGCCCCATTTCCTCCTACGAGCAGTACTTC. It translates to CASSPISSYEQYF.